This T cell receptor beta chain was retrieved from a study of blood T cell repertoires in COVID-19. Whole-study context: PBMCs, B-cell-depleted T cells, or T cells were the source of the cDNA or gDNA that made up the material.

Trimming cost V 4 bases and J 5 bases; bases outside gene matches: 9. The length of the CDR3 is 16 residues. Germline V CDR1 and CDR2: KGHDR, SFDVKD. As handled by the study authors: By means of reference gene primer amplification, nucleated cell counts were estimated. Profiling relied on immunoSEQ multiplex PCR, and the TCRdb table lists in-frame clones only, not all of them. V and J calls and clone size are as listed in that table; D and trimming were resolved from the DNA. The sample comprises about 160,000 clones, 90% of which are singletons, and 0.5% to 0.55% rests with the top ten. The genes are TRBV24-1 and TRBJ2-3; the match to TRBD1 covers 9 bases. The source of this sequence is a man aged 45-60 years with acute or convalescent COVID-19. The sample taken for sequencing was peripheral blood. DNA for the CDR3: TGTGCCACCAGTGACCCCGGGACAGGGCAGAGAGATACGCAGTATTTT. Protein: CATSDPGTGQRDTQYF.